Each of the 23 T cell receptor beta chains below was sequenced from the same sample in a study of blood T cells in healthy people across ages. A second PCR, run for 7 to 11 cycles, used a sample-barcoded 5' primer plus a J-beta primer mix. MiXCR was run by TCRdb on the 5' RACE reads, yielding one entry per CDR3 protein. The sample holds 1.5 million to 2 million distinct CDR3 sequences, about 31% seen once. Sequenced sample: blood. All receptors come from a woman under 40 in good health.

About this clonotype itself: One end of the junction is discordant with germline, which a read error may explain. The chain has TRBV7-2 and TRBJ2-5; TRBD2 matches 8 bases. The germline gives CDR1 SGHTA, CDR2 FQGNSA. The CDR3 is 16 amino acids. The CDR3 DNA reads as TGTGCCAACAGCATCACCGGGACTAGAACCCAAGAGACCCAGTACTTC. This gives the protein CANSITGTRTQETQYF.

This chain joins TRBV6-2 or TRBV6-3 and TRBJ2-1; the match to TRBD2 covers 7 bases. The CDR3 covers 14 residues. Per germline, CDR1 MNHEY and CDR2 SVGEGT. V shed 8 bases, J shed 3 bases, and the junction held 7 bases outside the gene matches. The CDR3 sequence is CASASGKYYNEQFF. The DNA of the CDR3 is TGTGCCAGCGCTAGCGGAAAGTACTACAATGAGCAGTTCTTC.

V and J are TRBV3-1 and TRBJ2-2; no clear D gene. Between the trimmed V and J ends, which lost 6 bases and 0 bases, there was a span of 8 bases. The V gene's germline CDR1 is LGHDT and CDR2 YNNKEL (reference sequence). There are 14 residues in the CDR3. CDR3 sequence: CASSPPSNTGELFF. CDR3 coding DNA: TGTGCCAGCAGTCCGCCTTCGAACACCGGGGAGCTGTTTTTT.

The chain employs TRBV4-1 and TRBJ2-7, with D perhaps matching TRBD2 (6 bases). Trimming removed 4 bases from V and 7 bases from J, with 17 bases in between. This CDR3 is built from 14 residues. Germline-derived CDR1 and CDR2 are MGHRA and YSYEKL. CDR3 sequence (DNA): TGCGCCAGCAGCCCCTATCAGGGAGGTCGGGAGCAGTACTTC. This gives the protein CASSPYQGGREQYF.

The V call is TRBV6-1, the J call TRBJ2-7; the D gene is possibly TRBD2 (6 bases). The CDR3 spans 14 residues. Germline V gives CDR1 MNHNS, CDR2 SASEGT. Trimming shortened V by 4 bases and J by 4 bases, and 14 bases separated the two germline ends. This chain's CDR3 is CASSGRAAGYEQYF. Written as DNA, the CDR3 is TGTGCCAGCAGTGGCAGGGCGGCGGGATACGAGCAGTACTTC.

The CDR3 nucleotides read TGTGCCAGCAGCCCAACCGGGGGGACTACGCCTGGGGCCAACGTCCTGACTTTC. Protein product: CASSPTGGTTPGANVLTF. V usage is TRBV3-1 and J usage is TRBJ2-6, with 7 bases identical to TRBD2. V shed 4 bases, J shed 2 bases, and the junction held 11 bases outside the gene matches. The CDR3 extends over 18 amino acids. Per germline, CDR1 LGHDT and CDR2 YNNKEL (reference sequence).

V and J are TRBV29-1 and TRBJ1-1, with D possibly matching TRBD1 (5 bases). Per germline, CDR1 SQVTM and CDR2 ANQGSEA. The V end was cut by 5 bases, the J end by 1 base, with 14 bases between. The CDR3 spans 14 residues. CDR3 sequence: CSVRGVGENTEAFF. The CDR3 DNA sequence: TGCAGCGTTCGCGGGGTAGGGGAGAACACTGAAGCTTTCTTT.

This chain uses TRBV10-3 with TRBJ2-7, with D possibly being TRBD1 (6 bases). The CDR3 totals 16 residues. Deletions cut 8 bases from V and 4 bases from J, with 24 bases between. Germline CDR1 ENHRY, CDR2 SYGVKD. CDR3 loop: CAIALGQSAPSYEQYF. Here the CDR3 DNA reads TGTGCCATCGCCTTAGGACAGTCGGCCCCCAGTTACGAGCAGTACTTC.

A remark on this clonotype: A much bigger clone sits one base away, suggesting this may be a read error. The chain links TRBV10-3 to TRBJ2-5; the D gene is possibly TRBD2 (6 bases). With the DNA end fitting TRBJ2-7 better, the J assignment may be wrong. This CDR3 is built from 12 residues. Germline-derived CDR1 and CDR2 are ENHRY and SYGVKD. CDR3 sequence reads: CAVGGLAYEQYF. CDR3 nucleotide sequence: TGTGCCGTTGGAGGGCTAGCTTACGAGCAGTACTTC.

This clonotype was found a few times. The chain links TRBV12-3 or TRBV12-4 to TRBJ1-6, with D possibly matching TRBD1 (5 bases). The CDR3 has 12 amino acids. Trimming pared 6 bases from V and 10 bases from J, leaving 10 bases between. CDR3 bases: TGTGCCAGCAGAAACAGGTTCTCACCCCTCCACTTT. It translates to CASRNRFSPLHF.

This clonotype was counted between two and nine times. CDR3 sequence reads: CASRLGSGTGNEKLFF. DNA of the CDR3: TGTGCCAGCAGGCTCGGTTCCGGGACAGGGAATGAAAAACTGTTTTTT. The chain joins TRBV12-3 or TRBV12-4 to TRBJ1-4; 9 bases line up with TRBD1. The V gene end was trimmed by 6 bases and the J gene end by 5 bases; junction bases not matched to a gene: 10. The CDR3 extends over 16 amino acids.

This clonotype has only a few counts. The V and J genes are TRBV7-9 and TRBJ2-7, with 7 positions matching TRBD2. The CDR3 is 15 residues long. V shed 8 bases and J 0 bases; nucleotides not matched to a gene: 10. Per the germline V gene, CDR1 is SEHNR and CDR2 is FQNEAQ (reference sequence). The CDR3 region is CASARRGEGSYEQYF. For the CDR3, the DNA is TGTGCCAGCGCTAGACGGGGGGAGGGCTCCTACGAGCAGTACTTC. The full variable domain, its missing parts supplied by reference TRBV7-9 and TRBJ2-7, is DTGVSQNPRHKITKRGQNVTFRCDPISEHNRLYWYRQTLGQGPEFLTYFQNEAQLEKSRLLSDRFSAERPKGSFSTLEIQRTEQGDSAMYLCASARRGEGSYEQYFGPGTRLTVT.

This clonotype was seen more than once but under ten times. The chain combines TRBV7-2 with TRBJ2-1; 8 bases are a match to TRBD2. The V and J ends lost 2 bases and 7 bases, in that order; junction bases with no gene match: 19. Germline CDR1 and CDR2: SGHTA and FQGNSA. This CDR3 comprises 19 residues. CDR3 in amino acids: CASSLNLPIGGRPGNEQFF. DNA of the CDR3: TGTGCCAGCAGCTTAAATCTTCCGATTGGCGGGAGGCCAGGAAATGAGCAGTTCTTC.

V usage is TRBV10-2 and J usage is TRBJ1-2; unclear D gene. Germline-derived CDR1 and CDR2 are WSHSY and SAAADI. There are 13 residues in the CDR3. Deletions cut 4 bases from V and 8 bases from J, with 14 bases between. The CDR3 region is CASSVTTNLGYTF. In nucleotides, the CDR3 is TGCGCCAGCAGTGTAACTACAAATTTGGGCTACACCTTC.

The chain uses TRBV7-8 and TRBJ2-7; D is undetermined. V was shortened by 1 base and J by 2 bases, with 9 bases between the two germline ends. This CDR3 has 14 residues. Germline-derived CDR1 and CDR2 are SGHVS and FQNEAQ. CDR3: CASSLGSRTYEQYF. The CDR3 DNA sequence: TGTGCCAGCAGCTTAGGTTCCCGTACCTACGAGCAGTACTTC. Complete variable domain (other parts from reference TRBV7-8 and TRBJ2-7): GAGVSQSPRYKVAKRGQDVALRCDPISGHVSLFWYQQALGQGPEFLTYFQNEAQLDKSGLPSDRFFAERPEGSVSTLKIQRTQQEDSAVYLCASSLGSRTYEQYFGPGTRLTVT.

In this sample, this clonotype turned up a few times. The genes are TRBV5-6 and TRBJ2-7, with a weak D call TRBD1 (5 bases). The germline V gene encodes CDR1 SGHDT and CDR2 YYEEEE. Deletions cut 4 bases from V and 5 bases from J, with 13 bases between. CDR3 length: 13 amino acids. CDR3 DNA: TGTGCCAGCAGCCCCCAGGGATCCCACGAGCAGTACTTC. It yields the protein CASSPQGSHEQYF.

The chain couples TRBV6-6 to TRBJ2-1; 7 positions match TRBD2. This CDR3 contains 17 residues. Germline assignment: CDR1 MNHNY and CDR2 SVGAGI (reference sequence). Trimming removed 0 bases from V and 8 bases from J; junction bases left unmatched: 13. Written as DNA, the CDR3 is TGTGCCAGCAGTTACTCGGGGGGTAGCGGGTCTTACGATGAGCAGTTCTTC. Translation: CASSYSGGSGSYDEQFF.

The V gene is TRBV11-2, the J gene TRBJ2-3, with D maybe TRBD1 (5 bases). This CDR3 is 13 amino acids long. Germline V lookup: CDR1 SGHAT, CDR2 FQNNGV. Trimming shortened V by 4 bases and J by 5 bases, and 10 bases separated the two germline ends. DNA of the CDR3: TGTGCCAGCAGCTCTCCGGACATAGATACGCAGTATTTT. This translates into CASSSPDIDTQYF.

The J gene is TRBJ1-5, the V gene TRBV6-4; TRBD1 matches at 7 bases. The CDR3 extends over 15 amino acids. Germline CDR1 is MRHNA and CDR2 is SNTAGT. V lost 4 bases, J lost 3 bases, and 6 bases stayed unmatched. The CDR3 nucleotides are TGTGCCAGCAGTGGGGTGACAGGGATCAATCAGCCCCAGCATTTT. This gives the protein CASSGVTGINQPQHF.

The count of this clonotype is one. V usage is TRBV20-1 and J usage is TRBJ2-7, with TRBD2 as a possible D gene (6 bases). Trimming stripped 5 bases from V and 4 bases from J, with 18 bases between. In germline, CDR1 is DFQATT, CDR2 SNEGSKA (reference sequence). The CDR3 has 14 residues. The CDR3 sequence is CSAWTGGDRYEQYF. The CDR3 nucleotides read TGCAGTGCTTGGACTGGCGGGGACCGATACGAGCAGTACTTC.

This clonotype was seen just once. The genes are TRBV20-1 and TRBJ2-7, with D possibly matching TRBD2 (5 bases). The end of the DNA fits TRBJ2-5 better, so the J call may be wrong. This CDR3 has 14 amino acids. The germline CDR1 and CDR2 sequences are DFQATT and SNEGSKA (reference sequence). The CDR3 here is CSARERRGWETQYF. The DNA of the CDR3 is TGCAGTGCTAGAGAGAGGAGAGGGTGGGAGACCCAGTACTTC.

This clonotype came up a few times. This chain connects TRBV12-3 or TRBV12-4 to TRBJ1-4; D is unclear. The CDR3 covers 12 residues. The V and J ends lost 6 bases and 8 bases respectively, with 10 bases between them. CDR3 in amino acids: CASRELEEKLFF. The DNA for the CDR3 is TGTGCCAGCAGGGAATTAGAAGAAAAACTGTTTTTT.

This clonotype was picked up a small number of times. The chain combines TRBV27 with TRBJ2-7; D remains unclear. Trimming removed 5 bases at V and 3 bases at J, with 14 bases between. Germline V CDR1 and CDR2: MNHEY, SMNVEV (reference sequence). This CDR3 is 14 amino acids long. The CDR3 DNA follows: TGTGCCAGCAGTCCGTCCCGTCGGCTCTACGAGCAGTACTTC. This codes for CASSPSRRLYEQYF.